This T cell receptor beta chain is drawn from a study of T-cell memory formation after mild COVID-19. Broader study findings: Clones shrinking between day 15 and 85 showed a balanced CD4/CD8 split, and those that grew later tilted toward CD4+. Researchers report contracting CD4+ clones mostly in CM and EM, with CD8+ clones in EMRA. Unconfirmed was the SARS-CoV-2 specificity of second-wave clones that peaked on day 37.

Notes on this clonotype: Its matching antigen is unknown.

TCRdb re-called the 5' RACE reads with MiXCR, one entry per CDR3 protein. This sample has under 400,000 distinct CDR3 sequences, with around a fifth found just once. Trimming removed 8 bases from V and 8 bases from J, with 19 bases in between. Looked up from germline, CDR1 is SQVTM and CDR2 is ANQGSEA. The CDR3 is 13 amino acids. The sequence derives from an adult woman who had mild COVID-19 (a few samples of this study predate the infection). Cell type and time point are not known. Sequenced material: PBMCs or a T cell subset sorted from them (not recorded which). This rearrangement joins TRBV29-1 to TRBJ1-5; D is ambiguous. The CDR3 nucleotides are TGCAGCTCGGGGAAGGGCAGGAGAGAGCCCCAGCATTTT. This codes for CSSGKGRREPQHF.